This is a list of T cell receptor beta chains from one sample in a study of T cell responses to AZD1222 COVID-19 vaccine. Data came from immunoSEQ multiplex PCR; TCRdb stores just in-frame clones and leaves some out. The sample consists of tens of thousands of clones, nearly 90% of them appearing once. Sample: peripheral blood, taken on day 0 of AZD1222 vaccination. The receptors stem from an adult in good health. Each CDR3 is given with its conserved first and last residue. A D gene is named only where the DNA matches it firmly. Clone size is not always given. Where it is, it says once, few, many or a class for expanded clones.

size,D,V,J,CDR3,DNA
-,-,TRBV27,TRBJ2-2,CASSQTSWRDTGELFF,TGTGCCAGCAGTCAGACTTCCTGGAGAGACACCGGGGAGCTGTTTTTT
-,TRBD2,TRBV9,TRBJ2-2,CASSVVNSGRDGELFF,TGTGCCAGCAGCGTAGTTAATAGCGGGAGGGACGGGGAGCTGTTTTTT
-,-,TRBV9,TRBJ2-6,CASSVADFRSAFSGANVLTF,TGTGCCAGCAGCGTAGCCGATTTCCGGTCTGCCTTCTCTGGGGCCAACGTCCTGACTTTC
-,TRBD1,TRBV7-9,TRBJ1-3,CASSSTTGGSNTIYF,TGTGCCAGCAGCTCTACTACAGGGGGCTCAAACACCATATATTTT
-,-,TRBV18,TRBJ1-1,CASSPPSRSEAFF,TGTGCCAGCTCACCACCGTCCAGGAGTGAAGCTTTCTTT
-,-,TRBV25-1,TRBJ1-1,CASRPALNTEAFF,TGTGCCAGCCGCCCGGCATTGAACACTGAAGCTTTCTTT
-,-,TRBV6-5,TRBJ1-2,CASSSGDGGYTF,TGTGCCAGCAGTTCAGGGGATGGTGGCTACACCTTC
once,TRBD2,TRBV4-3,TRBJ2-5,CASSQRNPGLAGEETQYF,TGCGCCAGCAGCCAGAGGAACCCTGGGCTAGCGGGGGAAGAGACCCAGTACTTC
once,-,TRBV7-9,TRBJ2-7,CASSLAGSAYEQYF,TGTGCCAGCAGCTTAGCGGGCTCTGCCTACGAGCAGTACTTC
once,-,TRBV18,TRBJ1-2,CASSPLGANYGYTF,TGTGCCAGCTCACCGCTGGGGGCTAACTATGGCTACACCTTC
-,TRBD1,TRBV7-6,TRBJ2-7,CASSFFTGTGVYEQYF,TGTGCCAGCAGCTTTTTTACCGGGACAGGGGTCTACGAGCAGTACTTC
-,TRBD2,TRBV27,TRBJ2-2,CASRGLAQNTGELFF,TGTGCCAGCAGGGGACTAGCTCAGAACACCGGGGAGCTGTTTTTT
few,-,TRBV7-9,TRBJ2-5,CASSLWGQETQYF,TGTGCCAGCAGCTTATGGGGACAAGAGACCCAGTACTTC
-,-,TRBV6-2/TRBV6-3,TRBJ2-6,CASSPPTSPGANVLTF,TGTGCCAGCAGCCCCCCGACCTCGCCTGGGGCCAACGTCCTGACTTTC
-,TRBD2,TRBV4-3,TRBJ2-3,CASSQDWRGSTDTQYF,TGCGCCAGCAGCCAAGATTGGCGGGGGAGCACAGATACGCAGTATTTT
-,TRBD2,TRBV15,TRBJ2-7,CATSRDGGGSSYEQYF,TGTGCCACCAGCAGAGATGGCGGCGGGAGCTCCTACGAGCAGTACTTC
-,-,TRBV2,TRBJ1-2,CASIEGPYGYTF,TGTGCCAGCATTGAGGGACCCTATGGCTACACCTTC
-,-,TRBV25-1,TRBJ1-4,CASTRGFGEKLFF,TGTGCCAGCACAAGGGGGTTCGGCGAAAAACTGTTTTTT
-,-,TRBV3-1/TRBV3-2,TRBJ2-3,CASSNLVTDTQYF,TGTGCCAGCAGCAACCTAGTCACGGATACGCAGTATTTT
few,-,TRBV7-2,TRBJ2-2,CASSLSSTGELFF,TGTGCCAGCAGCTTATCAAGCACCGGGGAGCTGTTTTTT
-,-,TRBV11-2,TRBJ2-1,CASSLGPGTEGFF,TGTGCCAGCAGCTTAGGGCCCGGGACTGAGGGATTCTTC
-,TRBD1,TRBV5-6,TRBJ2-5,CASSPVRQGWETQYF,TGTGCCAGCAGCCCGGTGCGACAGGGATGGGAGACCCAGTACTTC
-,-,TRBV11-2,TRBJ1-4,CASSRQAGGEKLFF,TGTGCCAGCAGCAGACAGGCGGGGGGTGAAAAACTGTTTTTT
few,-,TRBV18,TRBJ2-7,CASSPGNGGSYEQYF,TGTGCCAGCTCACCAGGGAACGGGGGCTCCTACGAGCAGTACTTC
-,TRBD1,TRBV6-5,TRBJ1-2,CASRSPGTEGYTF,TGTGCCAGCAGATCCCCCGGGACAGAGGGCTACACCTTC
-,-,TRBV18,TRBJ2-2,CASSPTTGDTGELFF,TGTGCCAGCTCACCGACGACAGGAGACACCGGGGAGCTGTTTTTT
-,TRBD2,TRBV7-2,TRBJ2-5,CASSSQSAGGPRETQYF,TGTGCCAGCAGCTCCCAATCGGCGGGGGGGCCCCGGGAGACCCAGTACTTC
-,-,TRBV19,TRBJ1-1,CASSIREEGSLSWSTEAFF,TGTGCCAGTAGTATTAGGGAAGAGGGCTCCCTTTCGTGGAGCACTGAAGCTTTCTTT
-,-,TRBV3-1/TRBV3-2,TRBJ1-6,CASSPGGTYNSPLHF,TGTGCCAGCAGCCCGGGGGGGACTTATAATTCACCCCTCCACTTT
-,-,TRBV28,TRBJ1-1,CASSLPTGRPEAFF,TGTGCCAGCAGTTTACCCACAGGGCGCCCTGAAGCTTTCTTT
few,-,TRBV20-1,TRBJ1-3,CSASPGPGGNTIYF,TGCAGTGCTAGTCCTGGACCTGGGGGCAACACCATATATTTT
once,TRBD1,TRBV6-2/TRBV6-3,TRBJ1-6,CASSSSQGTPLHF,TGTGCCAGCAGTTCCTCACAGGGGACACCCCTCCACTTT
once,-,TRBV7-9,TRBJ1-2,CASRRIINYGYTF,TGTGCCAGCAGGCGGATAATTAACTATGGCTACACCTTC
-,-,TRBV18,TRBJ2-7,CASSLSSVTGEQYF,TGTGCCAGCTCACTCTCCTCTGTCACCGGCGAGCAGTACTTC
-,-,TRBV7-6,TRBJ1-2,CASSLDGERYGYTF,TGTGCCAGCAGCTTAGACGGGGAGCGCTATGGCTACACCTTC
-,-,TRBV9,TRBJ1-4,CASSSGLADEKLFF,TGTGCCAGCAGCAGTGGACTCGCGGATGAAAAACTGTTTTTT
-,TRBD2,TRBV6-2/TRBV6-3,TRBJ2-7,CASSQAGGRLGEQYF,TGTGCCAGCAGTCAAGCGGGAGGACGGCTAGGCGAGCAGTACTTC
once,TRBD1,TRBV11-2,TRBJ1-2,CASSMTGGDYGYTF,TGTGCCAGCAGCATGACAGGGGGCGACTATGGCTACACCTTC
once,TRBD1,TRBV7-7,TRBJ2-7,CASSPGQGDYEQYF,TGTGCCAGCAGCCCTGGACAGGGAGACTACGAGCAGTACTTC
-,-,TRBV12-3/TRBV12-4,TRBJ1-1,CASSLDRTTEAFF,TGTGCCAGCAGTTTAGACAGAACCACTGAAGCTTTCTTT
-,-,TRBV15,TRBJ1-1,CATSRDGLSSRSMNTEAFF,TGTGCCACCAGCAGAGACGGTCTTAGTAGCAGGAGCATGAACACTGAAGCTTTCTTT
-,-,TRBV7-9,TRBJ2-5,CASSLGALGQYF,TGTGCCAGCAGCTTAGGGGCGTTGGGCCAGTACTTC
once,TRBD1,TRBV6-6,TRBJ1-4,CASRTQGAGEKLFF,TGTGCCAGCAGAACACAGGGGGCAGGCGAAAAACTGTTTTTT